The clone carrying this T cell receptor beta chain was counted a few times. What it binds is unknown. V lost 0 bases and J lost 3, with 12 bases in between. The CDR3 loop spans 15 amino acids. Germline V lookup: CDR1 LGHNA, CDR2 YNFKEQ. These data originate in a study of beta chain features in type 1 diabetes. General study findings and limits: Patients showed naive, central memory and Treg TCRB repertoires that appeared more similar than those of healthy donors.

Since all of the isolated RNA was reverse transcribed, expressed TCRB transcripts were what got sequenced. The assay was immunoSEQ multiplex PCR, and TCRdb's table has in-frame clones only and misses some. This sample has roughly 170,000 clones, with about 12% found just once. V is TRBV4-2 and J is TRBJ2-7, with a tentative D call TRBD1 (5 bases). This clonotype was sampled from a young woman in good health. Sequencing input: central memory CD4+ T cells from blood. CDR3 sequence reads: CASSQDLQGFYEQYF. Written as DNA, the CDR3 is TGTGCCAGCAGCCAAGATTTGCAGGGATTCTACGAGCAGTACTTC.